This entry concerns a single T cell receptor beta chain. The antigen is unknown. The germline CDR1 and CDR2 sequences are MNHEY and SMNVEV (reference sequence). The CDR3 spans 16 residues. The V end lost 0 bases, the J end lost 3 bases, and 9 bases lay between the germline ends. The data originate from a study of cytomegalovirus exposure and HLA in healthy donors. Study conclusions and caveats: The HLA-A and HLA-B alleles of most subjects were reportedly predicted accurately from TCR beta sequences. It was reportedly the case that the classifier diagnosed cytomegalovirus status with high specificity and sensitivity.

Both 60 Vbeta primers and 13 Jbeta primers went into the PCR. Data came from immunoSEQ multiplex PCR; TCRdb stores just in-frame clones and leaves some out. The sample has around 140,000 clones; less than 10% are singletons. The genes are TRBV27 and TRBJ2-6; perhaps TRBD2 as D (6 bases). Material for sequencing was PBMCs. The sequence derives from a man aged 50-59 years in good health and CMV-seronegative. CDR3: CASSLSGGLGANVLTF. DNA of the CDR3: TGTGCCAGCAGTTTATCTGGAGGGCTTGGGGCCAACGTCCTGACTTTC.